This TCR beta chain was sequenced for a study of blood T cell repertoires in COVID-19. One Seattle source followed patients from active infection through their disease course. The V gene lost 4 bases and the J gene lost 5 bases, with 11 bases spanning the gap. The CDR3 contains 12 residues. Germline V lookup: CDR1 GTSNPN, CDR2 SVGIG (reference sequence). Produced via immunoSEQ multiplex PCR; TCRdb's table is partial and in-frame only. The table has roughly 350,000 clones, roughly 90% seen once. This chain connects TRBV30 to TRBJ2-5; a weak D match, TRBD2 (5 bases). This clonotype was obtained from a woman in her 70s with COVID-19, enrolled during active disease. The specimen sequenced was peripheral blood. The CDR3 coding sequence is TGTGCCTGGACTAGCTCTGAGGAGACCCAGTACTTC. Amino acids: CAWTSSEETQYF.